This T cell receptor beta chain was sequenced in a study of CD8+ T cells in alopecia areata. Study outcomes and limitations: Lesional scalp exceeded normal scalp in clonality, especially in alopecia totalis/universalis.

With regard to this clone: Antigen unknown.

Treatment indicated: oral pan-JAK inhibitor, 5-10 mg twice daily. Alopecia areata patients had lesional scalp punch biopsies and peripheral blood taken from them. Sorting of CD4+ and CD8+ T cells was performed on PBMCs. Once RNA had been extracted, it was reverse transcribed into cDNA to act as the sequencing template. Profiled with immunoSEQ multiplex PCR; TCRdb holds only in-frame clones, not every one. The sample lists under 150,000 clones, 60% to 65% seen once, with around 5.7% in the top ten. CDR3 size: 16 residues. V dropped 0 bases and J dropped 2 bases, with 11 bases sitting between them. Germline values: CDR1 SGHTA, CDR2 FQGNSA.

The clonotype originates from a human donor with alopecia areata. V and J are TRBV7-2 and TRBJ2-1; D is perhaps TRBD2 (6 bases). Here the sequenced sample was CD4+ T cells sorted from blood, taken at week 4, from a patient treated with tofacitinib. CDR3 amino acids: CASSLAGTSTYNEQFF. DNA for the CDR3: TGTGCCAGCAGCTTAGCCGGGACTTCTACCTACAATGAGCAGTTCTTC.